A single sample is the source of the 21 T cell receptor beta chains below, sequenced in a study of CD8+ T cells in alopecia areata. Following extraction, RNA underwent reverse transcription to cDNA, which served as the sequencing template. Only in-frame clones appear in the TCRdb table, and some are missing; sequencing was by immunoSEQ multiplex PCR. This sample yields about 200,000 clones, of which around three fifths are seen a single time; approximately 4.9% belongs to the top ten. The specimen sequenced was CD8+ T cells sorted from blood. The source of these receptors is a human donor in good health.

In regard to this clone: The sample carries other DNA sequences with the same CDR3. The chain employs TRBV15 and TRBJ2-2, with D uncertain. The CDR3 loop spans 13 amino acids. Germline V CDR1 and CDR2: LNHNV, YYDKDF (reference sequence). The ends were cut back, 5 bases at V and 6 bases at J, with 10 bases in the middle. CDR3 nucleotides: TGTGCCACCAGCCGGGCTAACCCCGGGGAGCTGTTTTTT. Translation gives CATSRANPGELFF. Using reference TRBV15 and TRBJ2-2 for the parts outside the CDR3, the full variable domain is DAMVIQNPRYQVTQFGKPVTLSCSQTLNHNVMYWYQQKSSQAPKLLFHYYDKDFNNEADTPDNFQSRRPNTSFCFLDIRSPGLGDTAMYLCATSRANPGELFFGEGSRLTVL.

In this sample, this clone turned up a few times. This chain links TRBV29-1 with TRBJ2-7, with D possibly being TRBD1 or TRBD2 (5 bases each). V was pared by 6 bases and J by 2 bases, with 11 bases between. The V gene's germline CDR1 is SQVTM and CDR2 ANQGSEA. The CDR3 spans 12 residues. The CDR3 coding sequence is TGCAGCGTCCGGGACGTAGCCTACGAGCAGTACTTC. Its translation: CSVRDVAYEQYF.

The chain uses TRBV29-1 and TRBJ1-2, with 7 bases lining up with TRBD1. Germline assignment: CDR1 SQVTM and CDR2 ANQGSEA. The CDR3 consists of 14 residues. With V trimmed by 2 bases and J by 4 bases, 7 bases remained unmatched. CDR3 protein: CSVELTGQVYGYTF. The CDR3 DNA reads as TGCAGCGTTGAACTCACAGGACAGGTCTATGGCTACACCTTC.

The J gene is TRBJ1-2, the V gene TRBV29-1; D might be TRBD1 (6 bases). Germline CDR1 is SQVTM and CDR2 is ANQGSEA. CDR3 length: 14 amino acids. V lost 3 bases and J 0 bases, leaving 11 bases between the germline ends. CDR3 amino acids: CSVDLGQTNYGYTF. The CDR3 coding sequence is TGCAGCGTTGACCTAGGACAGACTAACTATGGCTACACCTTC.

This chain links TRBV5-1 with TRBJ2-7, with no clear D. Per germline, CDR1 SGHRS and CDR2 YFSETQ. This CDR3 is 14 amino acids long. V was trimmed by 2 bases and J by 4 bases, leaving 13 bases between them. The CDR3 reads CASSFGGVEYEQYF. Here the CDR3 DNA reads TGCGCCAGCAGCTTTGGTGGAGTAGAGTACGAGCAGTACTTC.

This clone was seen only once. The chain couples TRBV29-1 to TRBJ1-1, with D perhaps matching TRBD1 (5 bases). V dropped 4 bases and J dropped 2 bases, with 14 bases sitting between them. Germline V gene sequence: CDR1 SQVTM, CDR2 ANQGSEA. This CDR3 is 14 amino acids long. CDR3 bases: TGCAGCGTTGCCGGAAGACAGTTAAACACTGAAGCTTTCTTT. It yields the protein CSVAGRQLNTEAFF.

This clone was observed a few times. V usage is TRBV7-9 and J usage is TRBJ1-2; TRBD1 might be the D (5 bases). Germline V gene sequence: CDR1 SEHNR, CDR2 FQNEAQ (reference sequence). The CDR3 is made up of 13 amino acids. Trimming stripped 0 bases from V and 6 bases from J, with 8 bases between. CDR3 coding DNA: TGTGCCAGCAGCTTAGCCCAGGGACATGGCTACACCTTC. Translating gives CASSLAQGHGYTF.

The V call is TRBV19, the J call TRBJ1-2, with D possibly TRBD1 on 5 matching bases. Germline V gives CDR1 LNHDA, CDR2 SQIVND (reference sequence). With 5 bases removed from V and 4 bases from J, the gap between germline ends came to 14 bases. The CDR3 loop spans 14 amino acids. DNA for the CDR3: TGTGCCAGTAGTCCGAACCGGGACTCCTATGGCTACACCTTC. As protein: CASSPNRDSYGYTF.

The chain is built from TRBV6-6 and TRBJ2-2; D is ambiguous. V shed 6 bases and J shed 2 bases, with 4 bases lying between them. Germline V gene data show CDR1 as MNHNY and CDR2 as SVGAGI (reference sequence). The CDR3 spans 12 residues. The CDR3 region has the DNA TGTGCCAGCAGCAGCAACACCGGGGAGCTGTTTTTT. Translated: CASSSNTGELFF.

The rearrangement joins TRBV7-3 to TRBJ2-5, with 11 nucleotides matching TRBD1. With V trimmed by 4 bases and J by 3 bases, 1 base remained unmatched. The germline V gene has CDR1 SGHTA and CDR2 FQGTGA. The CDR3 loop spans 14 amino acids. CDR3 nucleotides: TGTGCCAGCAGCTCGGGACAGGGGGAAGAGACCCAGTACTTC. Its protein product is CASSSGQGEETQYF.

This chain joins TRBV9 and TRBJ2-3; TRBD1 might be the D (6 bases). V lost 6 bases, J lost 0 bases, and 11 bases lay in between. The CDR3 has 14 residues. The V gene's germline CDR1 is SGDLS and CDR2 YYNGEE. The CDR3 DNA reads TGTGCCAGCATCCTGGGGGCTAGCACAGATACGCAGTATTTT. Translated: CASILGASTDTQYF. The variable domain in full, completed from reference TRBV9 and TRBJ2-3, reads DSGVTQTPKHLITATGQRVTLRCSPRSGDLSVYWYQQSLDQGLQFLIQYYNGEERAKGNILERFSAQQFPDLHSELNLSSLELGDSALYFCASILGASTDTQYFGPGTRLTVL.

This chain uses TRBV4-1 with TRBJ2-1; D perhaps matches TRBD1 (5 bases). Trimming cost V 6 bases and J 0 bases, with 15 bases left between them. The CDR3 extends over 16 amino acids. From germline, CDR1 is MGHRA and CDR2 YSYEKL. This CDR3 is CASRLGEEISYNEQFF. Written as DNA, the CDR3 is TGCGCCAGCAGGTTAGGGGAAGAGATCTCCTACAATGAGCAGTTCTTC.

This chain connects TRBV11-2 to TRBJ2-1; D unresolved. V lost 0 bases and J lost 0, with 9 bases in between. Per the germline V gene, CDR1 is SGHAT and CDR2 is FQNNGV. CDR3 length equals 16 residues. CDR3 bases: TGTGCCAGCAGCTTAGAGGGTACCTCCTCCTACAATGAGCAGTTCTTC. Translated, it gives CASSLEGTSSYNEQFF.

The J gene is TRBJ1-1, the V gene TRBV9, with unresolved D. The CDR3 consists of 12 residues. Deletions cut 3 bases from V and 7 bases from J, with 10 bases between. The germline CDR1 and CDR2 sequences are SGDLS and YYNGEE. In DNA, the CDR3 is TGTGCCAGCAGCGCGGACGGTTTTGAAGCTTTCTTT. Translated: CASSADGFEAFF.

This clone was seen only a few times. V and J are TRBV11-2 and TRBJ1-1; 8 bases map to TRBD1. Germline CDR1 is SGHAT and CDR2 is FQNNGV. After removal of 3 bases from V and 5 bases from J, the junction contained 5 bases not matched to a gene. CDR3 length: 14 residues. CDR3 nucleotide sequence: TGTGCCAGCAGCTTTGAGACAGGGGATACTGAAGCTTTCTTT. Protein: CASSFETGDTEAFF.

CDR3 sequence (DNA): TGTGCCAGCAGCGCCGGGGGCCATCCCAACAATGAGCAGTTCTTC. It encodes CASSAGGHPNNEQFF. The chain links TRBV9 to TRBJ2-1; either TRBD1 or TRBD2 may fit D (6 bases each). In germline, CDR1 is SGDLS, CDR2 YYNGEE. The length of the CDR3 is 15 residues. The germline V and J ends were trimmed by 3 bases and 5 bases, with 15 bases remaining between them.

The V call is TRBV4-1, the J call TRBJ1-5, with D possibly being TRBD1 (5 bases). Germline loops: CDR1 MGHRA, CDR2 YSYEKL. V was pared by 4 bases and J by 4 bases, with 14 bases between. The length of the CDR3 is 15 residues. The CDR3 nucleotides read TGCGCCAGCAGCCGAGTGGGACGGCCAAATCAGCCCCAGCATTTT. Protein sequence: CASSRVGRPNQPQHF.

The chain has TRBV29-1 and TRBJ2-7, with D possibly TRBD2 on 5 matching bases. CDR1 SQVTM and CDR2 ANQGSEA come from the germline V gene. Trimming cost V 4 bases and J 3 bases, with 19 bases left between them. The CDR3 is 15 residues long. The CDR3 loop is CSVVNSDYLLYEQYF. CDR3 bases: TGCAGCGTTGTTAACTCAGACTACCTCCTCTACGAGCAGTACTTC.

Here the CDR3 DNA reads TGTGCCAGCGAGACAGGGAACTATGGCTACACCTTC. It translates to CASETGNYGYTF. This chain connects TRBV9 to TRBJ1-2, with 7 bases identical to TRBD1. Germline V gene sequence: CDR1 SGDLS, CDR2 YYNGEE. The CDR3 runs 12 residues. Unmatched junction bases numbered 2, after V lost 7 bases and J lost 2 bases.

This clone occurred a few times. V and J are TRBV29-1 and TRBJ2-1; weak D call: TRBD1 (8 bases). V gave up 6 bases and J gave up 7 bases, with 13 bases separating them. The V gene's germline CDR1 is SQVTM and CDR2 ANQGSEA. This CDR3 spans 12 amino acids. CDR3 DNA sequence: TGCAGCGTGTACAGGGGGGGAAATGAGCAGTTCTTC. Its protein is CSVYRGGNEQFF.

This clone was detected a few times. The rearrangement uses TRBV14 and TRBJ1-3; D gene uncertain. The germline CDR1 and CDR2 sequences are SGHDN and FVKESK. V lost 1 base and J 7 bases, leaving 11 bases between the germline ends. The CDR3 is made up of 14 amino acids. This CDR3 reads CASSQGQGWNTIYF. The CDR3 DNA follows: TGTGCCAGCAGCCAAGGTCAAGGGTGGAACACCATATATTTT.